This T cell receptor beta chain was captured by sequencing in a study of blood T cell repertoires in COVID-19. Study background: PBMCs, B-cell-depleted T cells, or T cells were the source of the cDNA or gDNA that made up the material.

Profiled with immunoSEQ multiplex PCR; TCRdb holds only in-frame clones, not every one. Found here are over 150,000 clones, approximately 91% of them singletons; the top ten hold 18%. Patients in Seattle were enrolled during active infection, then followed longitudinally. Germline V gene data show CDR1 as MNHEY and CDR2 as SVGAGI. The CDR3 has 15 residues. V shed 2 bases, J shed 8 bases, and the junction held 9 bases outside the gene matches. Source material: peripheral blood. The chain is built from TRBV6-5 and TRBJ1-3; 7 bases map to TRBD1. This TCR came from a man over 45 with COVID-19, enrolled during active disease. The CDR3 coding sequence is TGTGCCAGCAGTTACCAAGGGACAGCCGGAGACACCATATATTTT. This codes for CASSYQGTAGDTIYF.